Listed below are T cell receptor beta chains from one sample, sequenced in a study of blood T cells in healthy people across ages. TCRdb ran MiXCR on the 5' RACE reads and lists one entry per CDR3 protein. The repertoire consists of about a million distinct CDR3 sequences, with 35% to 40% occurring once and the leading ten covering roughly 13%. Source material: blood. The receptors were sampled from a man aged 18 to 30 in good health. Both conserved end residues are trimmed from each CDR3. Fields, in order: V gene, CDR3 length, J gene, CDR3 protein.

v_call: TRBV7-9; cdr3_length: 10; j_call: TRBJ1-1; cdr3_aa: ASTGQVPEAF
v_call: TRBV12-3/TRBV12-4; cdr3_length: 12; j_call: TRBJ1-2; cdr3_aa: ASSPRGKPYGYT
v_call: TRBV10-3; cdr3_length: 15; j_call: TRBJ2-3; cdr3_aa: AISDRWRDSRTDTQY
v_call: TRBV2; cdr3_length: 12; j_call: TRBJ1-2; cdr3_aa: ASSEMSGGYGHT
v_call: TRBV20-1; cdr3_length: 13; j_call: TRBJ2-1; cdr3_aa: SAGGGVFSHNEQF
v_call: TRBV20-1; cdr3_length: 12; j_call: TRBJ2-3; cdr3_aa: SANPPVTTDTQY
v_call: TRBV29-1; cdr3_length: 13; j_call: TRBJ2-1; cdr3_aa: SVAPTYGVNNEQF
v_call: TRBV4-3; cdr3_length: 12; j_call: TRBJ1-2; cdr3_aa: ASSQDQTSYGYT
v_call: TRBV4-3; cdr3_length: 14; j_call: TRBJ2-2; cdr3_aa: ASSEQGGRNTGELF
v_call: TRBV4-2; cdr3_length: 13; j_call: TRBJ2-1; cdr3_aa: ASSQDGLADNGQF
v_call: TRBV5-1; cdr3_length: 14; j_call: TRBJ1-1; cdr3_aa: ASSLASQGGGTEAF
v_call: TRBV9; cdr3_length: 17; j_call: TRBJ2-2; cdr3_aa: ASSVGSRGHGGLYGELF
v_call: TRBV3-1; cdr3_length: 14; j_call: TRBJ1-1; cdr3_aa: ASSHSLGGPNTEAF
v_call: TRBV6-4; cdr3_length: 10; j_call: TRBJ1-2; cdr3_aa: ASSDSMGGYT
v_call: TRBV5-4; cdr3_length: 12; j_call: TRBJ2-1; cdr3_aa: ASTLRQEHNEQF
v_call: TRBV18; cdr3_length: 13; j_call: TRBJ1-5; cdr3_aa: ASSPPDRSGQPQH
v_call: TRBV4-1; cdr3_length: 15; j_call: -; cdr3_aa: ASSQRAGLGPYNEQY
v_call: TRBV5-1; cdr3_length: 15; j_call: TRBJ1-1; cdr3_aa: ASSPRTGGGVNTEAF
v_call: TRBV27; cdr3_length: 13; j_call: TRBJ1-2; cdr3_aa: ASSIQGAEGYGYT
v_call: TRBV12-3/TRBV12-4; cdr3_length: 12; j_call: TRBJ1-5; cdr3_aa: ASSFRGSNQPQH
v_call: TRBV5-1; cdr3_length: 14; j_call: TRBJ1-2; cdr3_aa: ASSLGPRTGNYGYT
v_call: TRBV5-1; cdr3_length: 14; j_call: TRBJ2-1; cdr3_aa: ASSLEFTGESNEQF